This T cell receptor (beta chain) originates from a study of chemoradiotherapy in HPV16-positive cancers. CDR3 length: 15 amino acids. With 6 bases removed from V and 7 bases from J, the gap between germline ends came to 21 bases. Germline V CDR1 and CDR2: MNHEY, SMNVEV (reference sequence). The sample holds one count of this clone. Assay used: immunoSEQ multiplex PCR; TCRdb lists only in-frame clones, some missing. Of several hundred clones in the sample, about 82% are singletons; the top ten hold roughly 13%. The chain couples TRBV27 to TRBJ1-1; D gene ambiguous. This clonotype was sampled from a human donor with HPV-associated anogenital cancer. The sample here was tumor tissue, taken from a patient who underwent chemoradiotherapy. In DNA, the CDR3 is TGTGCCAGCAGCTCCGCCGCGGAGGGAGTGGGTGAAGCTTTCTTT. Translated, it gives CASSSAAEGVGEAFF.